Listed below are T cell receptor beta chains from one sample, sequenced in a study of T cell repertoires in cytomegalovirus infection. These receptors' targets are unknown. TCRdb re-derived calls from the reads in MiXCR, one entry per CDR3 protein. The table records about 310,000 distinct CDR3 sequences, roughly 25% of them present only once. Sequencing was performed on cultured PBMCs, taken from culture after CMV antigen stimulation. The receptors come from a human donor in good health (CMV status not recorded). Some clones in this sample may be carry-over from other donors' samples. Each CDR3 is given with its conserved first and last residue. The order of the fields is V gene, CDR3 length, D gene, J gene, clone size, CDR3 DNA, CDR3 protein. A D gene is named only where the DNA matches it firmly. A clone size is listed for some rows: how often the clone was seen (once, few, many), or a class if it is expanded.

TRBV7-8	15	TRBD1	TRBJ2-1	few	TGTGCCAGCAGCTTAGCCAGGGGGCCCTACAATGAGCAGTTCTTC	CASSLARGPYNEQFF
TRBV4-1	16	TRBD2	TRBJ2-1	-	TGCGCCAGCAGCCAAAGAAGAGCGGGAGGGTGGAATGAGCAGTTCTTC	CASSQRRAGGWNEQFF
TRBV7-2	14	-	TRBJ2-5	few	TGTGCCAGCAGCTTACAGACTTCACAAGAGACCCAGTACTTC	CASSLQTSQETQYF
TRBV11-2	13	-	TRBJ2-3	-	TGTGCCAGCAGCTTAGGGATCTCAGATACGCAGTATTTT	CASSLGISDTQYF
TRBV20-1	14	-	TRBJ2-7	many	TGCAGTGCTAGTTACCAAGTTGCGGGTGGTGAGCAGTACTTC	CSASYQVAGGEQYF
TRBV7-2	12	-	TRBJ2-1	few	TGTGCCAGCAGCTTAGTCCCGAAAGAGCAGTTCTTC	CASSLVPKEQFF
TRBV25-1	15	-	TRBJ2-1	-	TGTGCCAGCAGTGAAAGCGCGAGACCATACAATGAGCAGTTCTTC	CASSESARPYNEQFF
TRBV20-1	15	TRBD1	TRBJ1-4	few	TGCAGTGCTAGAGATTACAGGGGGTACGATGAAAAACTGTTTTTT	CSARDYRGYDEKLFF
TRBV11-1	15	-	TRBJ2-3	few	TGTGCCAGCAGCTTAGCCTTGTACGAGGCAGATACGCAGTATTTT	CASSLALYEADTQYF
TRBV19	12	-	TRBJ2-2	-	TGTGCCAGTAGTCCCGCGGGGGGGGAGCTGTTTTTT	CASSPAGGELFF
TRBV6-2/TRBV6-3	13	-	TRBJ1-1	many	TGTGCCAGCAGCAGGGGCATGAACACTGAAGCTTTCTTT	CASSRGMNTEAFF
TRBV27	14	-	TRBJ1-2	-	TGTGCCAGCAGTCTTAACAGGGACGATGTGGGCTACACCTTC	CASSLNRDDVGYTF
TRBV7-2	16	-	TRBJ1-5	many	TGTGCCAGCAGCTTGGACACAGGTAGTCCGGGGCAGCCCCAGCATTTT	CASSLDTGSPGQPQHF
TRBV10-3	17	TRBD2	TRBJ2-3	-	TGTGCCATCACTAGCGGGAGCCCGAGTCGGCATGGGGATACGCAGTATTTT	CAITSGSPSRHGDTQYF
TRBV2	13	TRBD1	TRBJ1-1	few	TGTGCCAACACGAGGGGGCCGGGGACTGAAGCTTTCTTT	CANTRGPGTEAFF
TRBV14	17	-	TRBJ2-3	-	TGTGCCAGCAGCCTTAACTTAGGGACGCCAAACACAGATACGCAGTATTTT	CASSLNLGTPNTDTQYF
TRBV7-9	14	TRBD1	TRBJ2-1	many	TGTGCCAGCAGCCTTGGGACAGGGAATAATGAGCAGTTCTTC	CASSLGTGNNEQFF